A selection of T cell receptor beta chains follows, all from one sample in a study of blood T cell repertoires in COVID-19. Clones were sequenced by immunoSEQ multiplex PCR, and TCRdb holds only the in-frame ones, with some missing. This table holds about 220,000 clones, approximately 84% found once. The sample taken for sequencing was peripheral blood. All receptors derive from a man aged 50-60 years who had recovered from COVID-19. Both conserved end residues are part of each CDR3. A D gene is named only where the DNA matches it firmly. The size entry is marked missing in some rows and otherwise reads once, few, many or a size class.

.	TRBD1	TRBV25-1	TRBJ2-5	CASADRGFETQYF	TGTGCCAGCGCCGACAGGGGATTTGAGACCCAGTACTTC
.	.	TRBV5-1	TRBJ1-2	CASSPEVGVADGYTF	TGCGCCAGCAGCCCCGAGGTCGGGGTGGCGGATGGCTACACCTTC
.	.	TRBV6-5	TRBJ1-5	CASRQGNQPQHF	TGTGCCAGCAGACAGGGAAATCAGCCCCAGCATTTT
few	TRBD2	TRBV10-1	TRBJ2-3	CASSGTSGHTDTQYF	TGCGCCAGCAGTGGGACTAGCGGACACACAGATACGCAGTATTTT
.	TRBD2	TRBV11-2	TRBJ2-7	CASSPEAGTSVFYEQYF	TGTGCCAGCAGCCCCGAGGCCGGGACTAGCGTCTTTTACGAGCAGTACTTC
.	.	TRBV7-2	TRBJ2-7	CASSPRLGGSREQYF	TGTGCCAGCAGCCCCCGACTAGGGGGCTCGCGGGAGCAGTACTTC
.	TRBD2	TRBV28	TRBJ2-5	CASSYSGSGETQYF	TGTGCCAGCAGTTATAGCGGGAGTGGAGAGACCCAGTACTTC
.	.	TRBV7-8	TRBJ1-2	CASSLAGSPYGYTF	TGTGCCAGCAGCTTAGCGGGCAGTCCCTATGGCTACACCTTC
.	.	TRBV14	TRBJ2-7	CASSQANEQYF	TGTGCCAGCAGCCAAGCTAACGAGCAGTACTTC
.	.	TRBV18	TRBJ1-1	CASDDSLNTEAFF	TGTGCCAGCGATGACAGCCTGAACACTGAAGCTTTCTTT
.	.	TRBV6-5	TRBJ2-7	CASHTGYEQYF	TGTGCCAGCCATACAGGGTACGAGCAGTACTTC
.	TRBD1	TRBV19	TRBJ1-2	CASSDGQGIVYGYTF	TGTGCCAGTAGTGATGGACAGGGAATCGTTTATGGCTACACCTTC
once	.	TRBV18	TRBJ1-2	CASSPYDSNYGYTF	TGTGCCAGCTCACCTTACGACAGCAACTATGGCTACACCTTC
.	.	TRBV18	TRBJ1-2	CASSPPRQTGFHNYGYTF	TGTGCCAGCTCACCACCGAGGCAGACCGGCTTCCATAACTATGGCTACACCTTC
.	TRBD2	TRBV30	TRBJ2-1	CAWSVGGSSYNEQFF	TGTGCCTGGAGTGTTGGCGGGAGCTCCTACAATGAGCAGTTCTTC
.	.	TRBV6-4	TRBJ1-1	CASSANGDTEAFF	TGTGCCAGCAGTGCTAACGGGGACACTGAAGCTTTCTTT
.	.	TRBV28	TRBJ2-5	CASSLGLSKETQYF	TGTGCCAGCAGTTTGGGGCTTAGTAAAGAGACCCAGTACTTC
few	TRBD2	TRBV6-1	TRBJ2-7	CASSDGLAGGDEQYF	TGTGCCAGCAGTGATGGGCTAGCGGGAGGGGACGAGCAGTACTTC
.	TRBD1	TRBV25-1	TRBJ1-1	CASRADRGLTEAFF	TGTGCCAGCAGAGCGGACAGGGGGCTAACTGAAGCTTTCTTT
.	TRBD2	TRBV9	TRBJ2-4	CASSVGLAGGSQYF	TGTGCCAGCAGCGTCGGACTAGCGGGAGGGAGTCAGTACTTC
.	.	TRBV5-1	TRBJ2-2	CASSLAGSTGELFF	TGCGCCAGCAGCTTGGCTGGGAGCACCGGGGAGCTGTTTTTT
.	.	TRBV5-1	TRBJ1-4	CASSPVDSATNEKLFF	TGCGCCAGCAGCCCGGTGGACAGCGCAACTAATGAAAAACTGTTTTTT
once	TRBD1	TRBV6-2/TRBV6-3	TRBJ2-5	CASSKGTGIRETQYF	TGTGCCAGCAGTAAGGGGACAGGGATTCGAGAGACCCAGTACTTC
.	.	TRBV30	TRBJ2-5	CAWSRGYQETQYF	TGTGCCTGGAGCCGGGGGTACCAAGAGACCCAGTACTTC
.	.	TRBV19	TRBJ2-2	CASSIRLGGMYTGELFF	TGTGCCAGTAGTATTCGACTTGGCGGGATGTACACCGGGGAGCTGTTTTTT
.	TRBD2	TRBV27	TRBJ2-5	CAIRTSGSQETQYF	TGTGCCATACGGACTAGCGGAAGCCAAGAGACCCAGTACTTC
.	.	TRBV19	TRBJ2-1	CASSRLGPYNEQFF	TGTGCCAGTAGTAGACTAGGGCCCTACAATGAGCAGTTCTTC
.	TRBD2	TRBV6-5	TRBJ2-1	CASSLAGGPGNEQFF	TGTGCCAGCAGTTTGGCGGGAGGACCTGGCAATGAGCAGTTCTTC
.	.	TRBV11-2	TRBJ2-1	CASSAQGIYNEQFF	TGTGCCAGCAGCGCTCAGGGGATCTACAATGAGCAGTTCTTC
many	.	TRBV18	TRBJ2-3	CASSPNKGGPDTQYF	TGTGCCAGCTCACCAAACAAAGGAGGTCCAGATACGCAGTATTTT
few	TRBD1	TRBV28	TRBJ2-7	CASSLPGTGSYEQYF	TGTGCCAGCAGTCTTCCCGGGACAGGGTCGTACGAGCAGTACTTC
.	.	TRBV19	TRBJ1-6	CASSTGGNSPLHF	TGTGCCAGTAGTACCGGAGGAAATTCACCCCTCCACTTT
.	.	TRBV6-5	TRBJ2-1	CASSYSWGRTYNEQFF	TGTGCCAGCAGTTACTCGTGGGGGAGGACCTACAATGAGCAGTTCTTC
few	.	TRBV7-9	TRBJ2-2	CASSSHGIGELFF	TGTGCCAGCAGCTCACACGGGATCGGGGAGCTGTTTTTT
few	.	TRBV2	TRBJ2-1	CASSEGWRRGNEQFF	TGTGCCAGCAGTGAGGGGTGGAGAAGAGGGAATGAGCAGTTCTTC
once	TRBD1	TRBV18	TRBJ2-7	CASSPGTDSYEQYF	TGTGCCAGCTCACCAGGGACAGACTCCTACGAGCAGTACTTC
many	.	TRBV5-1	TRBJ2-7	CASSLEPARYEQYF	TGCGCCAGCAGCTTGGAGCCAGCGCGCTACGAGCAGTACTTC
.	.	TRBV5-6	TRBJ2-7	CASSLGEENGTPYEQYF	TGTGCCAGCAGCTTGGGGGAGGAAAACGGTACCCCCTACGAGCAGTACTTC
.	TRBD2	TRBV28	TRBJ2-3	CASSGGTSGATDTQYF	TGTGCCAGCAGCGGTGGGACTAGCGGAGCCACAGATACGCAGTATTTT
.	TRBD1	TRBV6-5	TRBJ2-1	CASSYFQGARGEQFF	TGTGCCAGCAGTTACTTCCAGGGGGCGAGGGGTGAGCAGTTCTTC
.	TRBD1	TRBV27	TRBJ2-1	CASSWTGANEQFF	TGTGCCAGCAGTTGGACAGGGGCCAATGAGCAGTTCTTC
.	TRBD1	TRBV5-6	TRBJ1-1	CASSWDRGRGTEAFF	TGTGCCAGCAGCTGGGACAGGGGACGTGGCACTGAAGCTTTCTTT
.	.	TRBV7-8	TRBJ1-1	CASSTETTLNTEAFF	TGTGCCAGCAGCACCGAGACAACCCTGAACACTGAAGCTTTCTTT
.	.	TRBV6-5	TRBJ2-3	CASSYSRFGTQYF	TGTGCCAGCAGTTACTCGAGGTTTGGCACGCAGTATTTT
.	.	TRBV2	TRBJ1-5	CASRTADSRYSNQPQHF	TGTGCCAGCAGGACAGCCGACAGCCGTTATAGCAATCAGCCCCAGCATTTT
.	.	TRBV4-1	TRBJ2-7	CASGPGLNYEQYF	TGCGCCAGCGGACCGGGACTCAACTACGAGCAGTACTTC
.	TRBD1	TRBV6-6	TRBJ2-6	CASSQRGTGSSGANVLTF	TGTGCCAGCAGTCAAAGAGGGACAGGCTCCTCTGGGGCCAACGTCCTGACTTTC
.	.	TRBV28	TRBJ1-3	CASSQAGASGNTIYF	TGTGCCAGCAGCCAGGCGGGAGCCTCTGGAAACACCATATATTTT
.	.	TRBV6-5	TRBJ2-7	CARGAAGEQYF	TGTGCCAGGGGAGCGGCCGGCGAGCAGTACTTC
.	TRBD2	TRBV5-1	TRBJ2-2	CASSFGGDTGELFF	TGCGCCAGCAGCTTTGGGGGGGACACCGGGGAGCTGTTTTTT
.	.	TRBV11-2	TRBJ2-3	CASSYRRELITDTQYF	TGTGCCAGCAGCTATCGCCGGGAACTAATAACAGATACGCAGTATTTT